A selection of T cell receptor beta chains follows, all from one sample in a study of blood T cell repertoires in COVID-19. Libraries were prepared by immunoSEQ multiplex PCR; TCRdb keeps only in-frame clonotypes and omits some of them. Of under 300,000 clones in the sample, 80% to 90% were seen once. Sequencing was performed on peripheral blood. These receptors came from a woman in her 70s with acute or convalescent COVID-19. Each CDR3 is given with its conserved first and last residue. Fields, in order: CDR3 DNA, CDR3 protein, J gene, D gene, clone size, V gene. The D gene is left open where the match is weak. Clone size is given for some rows only: seen once, a few or many times, or a class if the clone is expanded.

cdr3_nt: TGTGCCAGCAGCCGAATACCCCGGGCGAACACCGGGGAGCTGTTTTTT
cdr3_aa: CASSRIPRANTGELFF
j_call: TRBJ2-2
d_call: -
clone_size: once
v_call: TRBV5-5

cdr3_nt: TGTGCCACCAGCGGTAGCGGGGAGACCCAGTACTTC
cdr3_aa: CATSGSGETQYF
j_call: TRBJ2-5
d_call: TRBD2
clone_size: -
v_call: TRBV15

cdr3_nt: TGTGCCAGCAGTGAAGCGTTGACAGGGCCTAATTCACCCCTCCACTTT
cdr3_aa: CASSEALTGPNSPLHF
j_call: TRBJ1-6
d_call: TRBD1
clone_size: -
v_call: TRBV2

cdr3_nt: TGTGCCAGCAGTGGATCAGGGGATGGCTACACCTTC
cdr3_aa: CASSGSGDGYTF
j_call: TRBJ1-2
d_call: -
clone_size: -
v_call: TRBV2

cdr3_nt: TGTGCCAGCTCACAGAGGGGTTTCGAGACAGGGGCTAACACTGAAGCTTTCTTT
cdr3_aa: CASSQRGFETGANTEAFF
j_call: TRBJ1-1
d_call: TRBD1
clone_size: -
v_call: TRBV18

cdr3_nt: TGTGCCAGCAGCCAAGGGCGAGGGAACACTGAAGCTTTCTTT
cdr3_aa: CASSQGRGNTEAFF
j_call: TRBJ1-1
d_call: -
clone_size: -
v_call: TRBV4-2

cdr3_nt: TGCAGCGTTGATGCCCTGCGGCCGAGAGGAGAGACCCAGTACTTC
cdr3_aa: CSVDALRPRGETQYF
j_call: TRBJ2-5
d_call: -
clone_size: -
v_call: TRBV29-1

cdr3_nt: TGTGCCACCAGTGTTGGGGCAGAAAACACTGAAGCTTTCTTT
cdr3_aa: CATSVGAENTEAFF
j_call: TRBJ1-1
d_call: -
clone_size: -
v_call: TRBV24-1

cdr3_nt: TGTGCCAGCAGGGACAGTGAAAACACTGAAGCTTTCTTT
cdr3_aa: CASRDSENTEAFF
j_call: TRBJ1-1
d_call: -
clone_size: -
v_call: TRBV2

cdr3_nt: TGCGCCAGCAGTCGACAGGGCACTCAGTACTTC
cdr3_aa: CASSRQGTQYF
j_call: TRBJ2-4
d_call: TRBD1
clone_size: -
v_call: TRBV10-2

cdr3_nt: TGTGCCAGCAGCTTGGGTATCGCCGGGGACAGACACGAGCAGTACTTC
cdr3_aa: CASSLGIAGDRHEQYF
j_call: TRBJ2-7
d_call: TRBD1
clone_size: -
v_call: TRBV5-4

cdr3_nt: TGTGCCAGCAGGCCACAGGAGGGCCAGCCCCAGCATTTT
cdr3_aa: CASRPQEGQPQHF
j_call: TRBJ1-5
d_call: -
clone_size: -
v_call: TRBV12-3/TRBV12-4

cdr3_nt: TGCAGCGCTGGGGACAGGTTGAACACTGAAGCTTTCTTT
cdr3_aa: CSAGDRLNTEAFF
j_call: TRBJ1-1
d_call: TRBD1
clone_size: -
v_call: TRBV29-1

cdr3_nt: TGTGCCACCAGTGATTTAGGGGGTGAGCAGTTCTTC
cdr3_aa: CATSDLGGEQFF
j_call: TRBJ2-1
d_call: -
clone_size: -
v_call: TRBV24-1

cdr3_nt: TGTGCCAGCAGTTTCCCGGGGAGGGGATACGAGCAGTACTTC
cdr3_aa: CASSFPGRGYEQYF
j_call: TRBJ2-7
d_call: TRBD2
clone_size: -
v_call: TRBV6-5

cdr3_nt: TGTGCCAGCAGCTTTCTGGTGTCAGGGGGCGACTATGGCTACACCTTC
cdr3_aa: CASSFLVSGGDYGYTF
j_call: TRBJ1-2
d_call: TRBD1
clone_size: -
v_call: TRBV5-8

cdr3_nt: TGTGCCAGCAGCCAGCCCAAAGCGGGCGCCACAGATACGCAGTATTTT
cdr3_aa: CASSQPKAGATDTQYF
j_call: TRBJ2-3
d_call: -
clone_size: -
v_call: TRBV9

cdr3_nt: TGTGCCAGCAGCCCGCGTGGTTGGGCGGGCGTAGGGGAGCTGTTTTTT
cdr3_aa: CASSPRGWAGVGELFF
j_call: TRBJ2-2
d_call: -
clone_size: -
v_call: TRBV7-2

cdr3_nt: TGTGCCAGCAGCCGGTGGATGACTAGCGGGAACACCGGGGAGCTGTTTTTT
cdr3_aa: CASSRWMTSGNTGELFF
j_call: TRBJ2-2
d_call: TRBD2
clone_size: -
v_call: TRBV13

cdr3_nt: TGTGCCAGCAGCCGGGAAGCTAGCACAGATACGCAGTATTTT
cdr3_aa: CASSREASTDTQYF
j_call: TRBJ2-3
d_call: -
clone_size: once
v_call: TRBV25-1

cdr3_nt: TGCAGCTATGCGCGGGGTGGCGGTGAGACCCAGTACTTC
cdr3_aa: CSYARGGGETQYF
j_call: TRBJ2-5
d_call: -
clone_size: -
v_call: TRBV29-1

cdr3_nt: TGTGCCAGCAGCCAAGCCGTCCCGAACTATGGCTACACCTTC
cdr3_aa: CASSQAVPNYGYTF
j_call: TRBJ1-2
d_call: -
clone_size: -
v_call: TRBV3-1/TRBV3-2

cdr3_nt: TGTGCCAGCAGCTCAACCACCGGGGGGGTCACAGATACGCAGTATTTT
cdr3_aa: CASSSTTGGVTDTQYF
j_call: TRBJ2-3
d_call: TRBD2
clone_size: -
v_call: TRBV11-2

cdr3_nt: TGCGCCAGCAGCTTTCCAGGGGGCCCTTACAATGAGCAGTTCTTC
cdr3_aa: CASSFPGGPYNEQFF
j_call: TRBJ2-1
d_call: TRBD1
clone_size: once
v_call: TRBV5-1

cdr3_nt: TGCGCCAGCAGCTTGGATGGCAGGGTGAATGGCTACACCTTC
cdr3_aa: CASSLDGRVNGYTF
j_call: TRBJ1-2
d_call: -
clone_size: -
v_call: TRBV5-1

cdr3_nt: TGCAGCGTAGCCCTCAGACTATCAGTCCAAGAGACCCAGTACTTC
cdr3_aa: CSVALRLSVQETQYF
j_call: TRBJ2-5
d_call: -
clone_size: -
v_call: TRBV29-1

cdr3_nt: TGTGCCAGCGGACAGGGGGACACTGAAGCTTTCTTT
cdr3_aa: CASGQGDTEAFF
j_call: TRBJ1-1
d_call: TRBD1
clone_size: -
v_call: TRBV6-6

cdr3_nt: TGTGCCACCACTGTGATCGATACGCAGTATTTT
cdr3_aa: CATTVIDTQYF
j_call: TRBJ2-3
d_call: -
clone_size: -
v_call: TRBV6-5

cdr3_nt: TGTGCCAGCAGCCAAGGGGGACAGCAGAACTATGGCTACACCTTC
cdr3_aa: CASSQGGQQNYGYTF
j_call: TRBJ1-2
d_call: TRBD1
clone_size: -
v_call: TRBV3-1/TRBV3-2